This T cell receptor beta chain is drawn from a study of blood T cells in healthy people across ages. Notes on the study in general: CMV status of donors was not determined, possibly confounding expanded clonotype changes.

Collection of roughly 10 milliliters of peripheral blood was performed for each donor. Alongside a J-beta primer mix, a sample-barcoded 5' primer served in a second PCR lasting roughly 6 to 11 cycles. TCRdb re-analysed the 5' RACE reads in MiXCR, keeping a single row per CDR3 protein. The sample includes 1,500,000 or so distinct CDR3 sequences, approximately 42% of them seen just once. This clonotype was seen a single time. Antigen specificity is unknown. Germline values: CDR1 SGHTA, CDR2 FQGNSA. The CDR3 has 14 amino acids. Trimming cost V 5 bases and J 11 bases, with 21 bases left between them. This chain links TRBV7-2 with TRBJ1-2, with D tentatively TRBD1 (5 bases). The specimen was blood. This TCR was recovered from a woman aged 18-29 years in good health. DNA of the CDR3: TGTACCAGCAGCAACCCCCGACGGGACCGAACTTACACCTTC. It codes for CTSSNPRRDRTYTF.